This T cell receptor (beta chain) was observed in a study of T-cell reconstitution after alpha-beta-depleted transplantation in children. This clonotype is categorized as medium-sized. Its antigen is not known. General observations from the study: In patients about two months after transplant, alpha-beta T cells reportedly arose from several hundred expanded graft clones. Recipient T cells and thymic progenitors that survived were the source of the high TCRbeta diversity seen at day 60 in some patients. Fresh T-cell production supplied most of the T-cell counts and diversity seen one year after transplant.

Unique molecular identifiers were used in preparing the TCRbeta library. TCRdb used MiXCR to reprocess the PCR reads, holding one entry per CDR3 protein. Seen here are about 3,100 distinct CDR3 sequences, roughly 22% observed once, and the top ten hold approximately 26%. The ends were cut back, 3 bases at V and 3 bases at J, with 14 bases in the middle. The length of the CDR3 is 15 residues. Germline V gene lookup returns CDR1 MDHEN and CDR2 SYDVKM. Sequencing was performed on PBMCs, mostly from graft donor cells, taken 60 days after TCRalphabeta/CD19-depleted stem cell transplant. The TCR comes from a male patient aged 2-15 years who had a stem cell transplant for acute lymphoblastic leukemia, so the T cells may come from the graft donor. V usage is TRBV28 and J usage is TRBJ1-1; D not resolved. CDR3 DNA: TGTGCCAGCAGTTTGTGGCTGGGGAGGGACACTGAAGCTTTCTTT. Residues: CASSLWLGRDTEAFF.